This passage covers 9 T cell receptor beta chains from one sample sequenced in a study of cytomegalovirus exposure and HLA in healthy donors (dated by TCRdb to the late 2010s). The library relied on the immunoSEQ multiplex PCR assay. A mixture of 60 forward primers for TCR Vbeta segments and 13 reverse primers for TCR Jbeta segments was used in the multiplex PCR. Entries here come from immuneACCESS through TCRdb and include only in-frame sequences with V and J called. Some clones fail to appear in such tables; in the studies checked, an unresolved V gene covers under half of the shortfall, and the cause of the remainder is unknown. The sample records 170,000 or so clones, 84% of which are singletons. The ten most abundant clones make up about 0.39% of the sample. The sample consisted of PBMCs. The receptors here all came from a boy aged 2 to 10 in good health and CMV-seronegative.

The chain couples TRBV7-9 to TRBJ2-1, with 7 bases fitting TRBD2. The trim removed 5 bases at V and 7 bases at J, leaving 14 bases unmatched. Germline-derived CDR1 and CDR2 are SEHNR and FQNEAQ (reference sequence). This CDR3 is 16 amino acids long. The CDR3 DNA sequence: TGTGCCAGCAGCCCGCCAAGGGCTAGCGGTGGAAATGAGCAGTTCTTC. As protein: CASSPPRASGGNEQFF.

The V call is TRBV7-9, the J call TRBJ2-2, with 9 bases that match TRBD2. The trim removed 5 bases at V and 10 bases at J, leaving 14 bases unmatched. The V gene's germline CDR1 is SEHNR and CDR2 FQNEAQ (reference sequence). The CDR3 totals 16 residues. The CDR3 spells CASSPVTAGGPEELFF. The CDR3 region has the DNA TGTGCCAGCAGCCCAGTAACGGCGGGAGGGCCTGAGGAGCTGTTTTTT.

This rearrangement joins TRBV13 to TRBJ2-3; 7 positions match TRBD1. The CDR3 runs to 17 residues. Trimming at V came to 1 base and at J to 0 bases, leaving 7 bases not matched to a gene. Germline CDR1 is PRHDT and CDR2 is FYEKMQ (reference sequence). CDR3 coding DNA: TGTGCCAGCAGCTTAGAGCCCGGGACAGTTAGCACAGATACGCAGTATTTT. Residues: CASSLEPGTVSTDTQYF.

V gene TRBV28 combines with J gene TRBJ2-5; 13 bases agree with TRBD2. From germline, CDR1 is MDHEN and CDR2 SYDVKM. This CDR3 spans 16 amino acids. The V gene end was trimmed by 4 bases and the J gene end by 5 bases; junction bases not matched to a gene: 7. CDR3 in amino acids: CASSSLAGGPGETQYF. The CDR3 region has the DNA TGTGCCAGCAGTTCACTAGCGGGAGGGCCGGGGGAGACCCAGTACTTC.

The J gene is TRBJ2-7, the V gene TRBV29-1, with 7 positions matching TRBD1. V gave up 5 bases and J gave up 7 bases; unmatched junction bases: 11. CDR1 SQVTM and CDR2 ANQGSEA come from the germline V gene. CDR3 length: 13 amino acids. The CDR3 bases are TGCAGCGTTCAAATAAACAGGGGAGAGGAGCAGTACTTC. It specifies CSVQINRGEEQYF.

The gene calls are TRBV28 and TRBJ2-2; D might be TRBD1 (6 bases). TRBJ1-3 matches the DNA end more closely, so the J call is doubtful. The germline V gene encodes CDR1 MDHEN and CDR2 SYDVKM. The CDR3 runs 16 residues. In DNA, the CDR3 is TGTGCCAGCAGTTTTCACCTACAGGGACCTGGAAACACCATATATTTT. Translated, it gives CASSFHLQGPGNTIYF.

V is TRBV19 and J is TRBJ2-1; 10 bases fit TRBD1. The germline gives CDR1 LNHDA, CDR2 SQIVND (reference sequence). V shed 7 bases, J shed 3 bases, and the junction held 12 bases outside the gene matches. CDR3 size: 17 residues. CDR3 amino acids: CASKANDRGPFYNEQFF. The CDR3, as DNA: TGTGCCAGTAAGGCCAACGACAGGGGGCCGTTCTACAATGAGCAGTTCTTC. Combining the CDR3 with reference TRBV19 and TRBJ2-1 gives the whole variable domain DGGITQSPKYLFRKEGQNVTLSCEQNLNHDAMYWYRQDPGQGLRLIYYSQIVNDFQKGDIAEGYSVSREKKESFPLTVTSAQKNPTAFYLCASKANDRGPFYNEQFFGPGTRLTVL.

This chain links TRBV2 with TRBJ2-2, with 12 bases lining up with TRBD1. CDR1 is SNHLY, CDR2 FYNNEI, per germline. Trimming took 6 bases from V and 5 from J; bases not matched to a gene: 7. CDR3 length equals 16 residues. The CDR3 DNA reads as TGTGCCAGCAGGGTGGGACAGGGGGCAAGAACCGGGGAGCTGTTTTTT. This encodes CASRVGQGARTGELFF.

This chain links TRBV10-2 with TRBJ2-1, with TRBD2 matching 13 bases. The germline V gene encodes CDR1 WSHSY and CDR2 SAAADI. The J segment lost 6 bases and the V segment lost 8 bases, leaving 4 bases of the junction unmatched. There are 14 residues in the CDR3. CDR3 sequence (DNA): TGCGCCAGCGGGGGACTAGCGGGATTCAATGAGCAGTTCTTC. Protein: CASGGLAGFNEQFF.